This T cell receptor beta chain comes out of a study of monozygotic twins with inflammatory bowel disease. Study outcomes and limitations: Limited power may explain why concordant and discordant twins showed no difference in repertoire similarity.

Germline V gene data show CDR1 as LNHDA and CDR2 as SQIVND (reference sequence). CDR3 size: 16 residues. In the case of this clonotype: The antigen remains undetermined.

TCRdb re-called the 5' RACE reads and catalogs CDR3 proteins one per entry, DNA excluded. The sample table sets out approximately 400,000 distinct CDR3 sequences. This receptor was taken from a human donor with ulcerative colitis or Crohn's disease, or a healthy co-twin of an affected twin (not recorded which). Sequencing was done on a sample of blood. This chain links TRBV19 with TRBJ1-1; the TRBD1 assignment by TCRdb is unverifiable without DNA. CDR3 loop: CASSVNRGERNTEAFF.